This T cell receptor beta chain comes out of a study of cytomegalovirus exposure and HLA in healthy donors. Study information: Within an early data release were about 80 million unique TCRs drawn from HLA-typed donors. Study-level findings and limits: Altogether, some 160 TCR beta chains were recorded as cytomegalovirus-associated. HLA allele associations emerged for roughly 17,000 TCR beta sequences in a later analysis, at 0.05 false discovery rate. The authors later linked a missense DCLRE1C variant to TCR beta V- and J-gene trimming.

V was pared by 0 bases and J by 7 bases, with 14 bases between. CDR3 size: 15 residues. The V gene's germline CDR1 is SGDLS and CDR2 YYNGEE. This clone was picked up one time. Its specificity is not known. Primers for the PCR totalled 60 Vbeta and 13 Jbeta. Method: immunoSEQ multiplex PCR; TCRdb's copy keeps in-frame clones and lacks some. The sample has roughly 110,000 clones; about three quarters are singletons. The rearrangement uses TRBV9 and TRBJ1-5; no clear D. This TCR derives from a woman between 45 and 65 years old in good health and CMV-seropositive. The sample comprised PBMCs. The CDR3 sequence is CASSVEGISGQPQHF. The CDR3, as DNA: TGTGCCAGCAGCGTAGAAGGAATATCAGGACAGCCCCAGCATTTT. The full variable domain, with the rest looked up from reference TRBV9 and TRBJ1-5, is DSGVTQTPKHLITATGQRVTLRCSPRSGDLSVYWYQQSLDQGLQFLIQYYNGEERAKGNILERFSAQQFPDLHSELNLSSLELGDSALYFCASSVEGISGQPQHFGDGTRLSIL.